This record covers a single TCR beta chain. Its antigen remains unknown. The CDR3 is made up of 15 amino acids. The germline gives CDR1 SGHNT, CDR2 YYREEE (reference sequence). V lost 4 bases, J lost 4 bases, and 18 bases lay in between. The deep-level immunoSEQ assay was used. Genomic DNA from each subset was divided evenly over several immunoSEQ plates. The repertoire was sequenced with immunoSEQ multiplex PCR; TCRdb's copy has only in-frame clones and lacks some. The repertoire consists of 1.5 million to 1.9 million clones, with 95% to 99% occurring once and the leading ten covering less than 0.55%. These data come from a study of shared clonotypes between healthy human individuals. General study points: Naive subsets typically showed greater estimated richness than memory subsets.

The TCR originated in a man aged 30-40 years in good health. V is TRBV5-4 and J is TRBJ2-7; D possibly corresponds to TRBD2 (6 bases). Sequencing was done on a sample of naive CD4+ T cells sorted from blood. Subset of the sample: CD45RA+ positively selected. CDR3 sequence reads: CASSGLASAVYEQYF. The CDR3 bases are TGTGCCAGCAGCGGGCTAGCGAGCGCTGTATACGAGCAGTACTTC.